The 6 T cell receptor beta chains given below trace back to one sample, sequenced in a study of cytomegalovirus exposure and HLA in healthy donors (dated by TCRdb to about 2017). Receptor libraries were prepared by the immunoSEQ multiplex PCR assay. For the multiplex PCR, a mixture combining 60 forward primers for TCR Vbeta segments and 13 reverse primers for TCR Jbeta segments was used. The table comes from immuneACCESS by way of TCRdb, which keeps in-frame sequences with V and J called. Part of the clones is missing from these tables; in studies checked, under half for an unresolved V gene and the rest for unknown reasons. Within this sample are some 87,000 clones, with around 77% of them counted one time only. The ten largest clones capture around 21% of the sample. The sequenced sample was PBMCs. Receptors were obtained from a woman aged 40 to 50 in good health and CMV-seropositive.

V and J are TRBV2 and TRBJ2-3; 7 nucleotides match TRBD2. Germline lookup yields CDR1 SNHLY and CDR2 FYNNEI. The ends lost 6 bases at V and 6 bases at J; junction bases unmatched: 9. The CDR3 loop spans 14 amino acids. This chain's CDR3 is CASSGGLGADTQYF. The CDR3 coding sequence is TGTGCCAGCAGCGGCGGACTAGGGGCCGATACGCAGTATTTT.

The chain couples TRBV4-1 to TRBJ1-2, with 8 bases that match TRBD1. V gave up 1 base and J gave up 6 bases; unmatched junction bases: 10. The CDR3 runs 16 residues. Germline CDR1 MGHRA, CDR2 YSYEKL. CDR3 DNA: TGCGCCAGCAGCCAAGTGTTCTCAGGGGGCGCGAATGGCTACACCTTC. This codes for CASSQVFSGGANGYTF.

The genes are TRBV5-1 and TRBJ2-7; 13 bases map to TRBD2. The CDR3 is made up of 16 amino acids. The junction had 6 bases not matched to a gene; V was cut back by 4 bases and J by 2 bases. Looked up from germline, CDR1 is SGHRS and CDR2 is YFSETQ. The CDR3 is CASSPGTSGAAYEQYF. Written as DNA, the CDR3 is TGCGCCAGCAGCCCCGGGACTAGCGGGGCAGCCTACGAGCAGTACTTC.

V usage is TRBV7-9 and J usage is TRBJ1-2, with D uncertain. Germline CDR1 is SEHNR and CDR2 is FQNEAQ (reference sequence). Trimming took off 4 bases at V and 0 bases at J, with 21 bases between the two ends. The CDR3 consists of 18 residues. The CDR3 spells CASSSFRVEISANYGYTF. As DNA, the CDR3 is TGTGCCAGCAGCTCTTTCCGGGTCGAGATTAGCGCTAACTATGGCTACACCTTC.

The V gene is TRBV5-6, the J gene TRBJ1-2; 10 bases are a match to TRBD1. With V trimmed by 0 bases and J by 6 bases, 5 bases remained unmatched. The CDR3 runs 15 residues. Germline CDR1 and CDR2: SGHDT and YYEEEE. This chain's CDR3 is CASSLELGTGDGYTF. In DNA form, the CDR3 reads TGTGCCAGCAGCTTGGAATTAGGGACAGGGGATGGCTACACCTTC.

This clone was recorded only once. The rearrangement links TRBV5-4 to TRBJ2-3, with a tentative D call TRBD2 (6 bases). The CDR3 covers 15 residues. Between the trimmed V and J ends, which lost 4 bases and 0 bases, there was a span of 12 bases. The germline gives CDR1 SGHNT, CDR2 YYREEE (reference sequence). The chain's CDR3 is CASSLGGSSTDTQYF. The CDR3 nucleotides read TGTGCCAGCAGCCTTGGGGGGTCTAGCACAGATACGCAGTATTTT. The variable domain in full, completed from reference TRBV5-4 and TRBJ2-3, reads ETGVTQSPTHLIKTRGQQVTLRCSSQSGHNTVSWYQQALGQGPQFIFQYYREEENGRGNFPPRFSGLQFPNYSSELNVNALELDDSALYLCASSLGGSSTDTQYFGPGTRLTVL.